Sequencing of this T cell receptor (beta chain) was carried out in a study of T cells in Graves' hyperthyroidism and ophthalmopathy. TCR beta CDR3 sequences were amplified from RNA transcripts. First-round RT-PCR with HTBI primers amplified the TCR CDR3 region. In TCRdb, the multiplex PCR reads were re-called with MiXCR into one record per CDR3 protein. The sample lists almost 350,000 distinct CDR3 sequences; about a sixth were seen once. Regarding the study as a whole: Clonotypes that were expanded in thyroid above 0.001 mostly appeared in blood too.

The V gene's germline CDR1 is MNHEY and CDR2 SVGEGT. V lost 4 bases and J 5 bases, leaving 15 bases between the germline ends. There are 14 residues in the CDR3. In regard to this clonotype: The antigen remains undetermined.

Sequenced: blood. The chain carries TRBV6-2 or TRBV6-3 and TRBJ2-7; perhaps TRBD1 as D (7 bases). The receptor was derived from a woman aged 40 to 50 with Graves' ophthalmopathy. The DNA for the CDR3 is TGTGCCAGCAGTTTATCTGTCAGGGGGGACGAGCAGTACTTC. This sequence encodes CASSLSVRGDEQYF.